This TCR beta chain was profiled in a study of cytomegalovirus exposure and HLA in healthy donors. Use of 60 Vbeta and 13 Jbeta primers characterized the PCR. The repertoire was sequenced with immunoSEQ multiplex PCR; TCRdb's copy has only in-frame clones and lacks some. The profile shows 100,000 to 150,000 clones, approximately 83% of them singletons. The V and J ends lost 0 bases and 3 bases respectively, with 28 bases between them. The germline gives CDR1 ENHRY, CDR2 SYGVKD. This CDR3 comprises 21 residues. Overall study results and limits: With later analysis, a missense DCLRE1C variant became linked to TCR beta V- and J-gene trimming.

To note about this clone: What it binds is not known.

Sequencing was done on a sample of PBMCs. This chain uses TRBV10-3 with TRBJ2-3; TRBD2 might be the D (8 bases). The source of this sequence is a middle-aged woman in good health and CMV-seropositive. Here the CDR3 reads CAISESGGTVQREPHTDTQYF. CDR3 DNA sequence: TGTGCCATCAGTGAGTCGGGCGGGACAGTTCAGCGGGAGCCCCATACAGATACGCAGTATTTT.